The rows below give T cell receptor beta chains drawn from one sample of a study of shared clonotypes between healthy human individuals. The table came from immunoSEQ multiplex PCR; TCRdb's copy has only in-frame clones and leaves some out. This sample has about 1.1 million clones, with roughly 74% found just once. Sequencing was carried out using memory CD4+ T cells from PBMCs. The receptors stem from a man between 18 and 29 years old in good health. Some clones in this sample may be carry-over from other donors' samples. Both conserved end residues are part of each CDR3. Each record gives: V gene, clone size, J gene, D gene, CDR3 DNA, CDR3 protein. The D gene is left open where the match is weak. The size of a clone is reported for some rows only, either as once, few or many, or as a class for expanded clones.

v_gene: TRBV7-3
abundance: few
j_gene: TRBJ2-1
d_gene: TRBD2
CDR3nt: TGTGCCAGCAGCTGGGCTAGCGGGAGGGCGTTTGAGCAGTTCTTC
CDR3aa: CASSWASGRAFEQFF

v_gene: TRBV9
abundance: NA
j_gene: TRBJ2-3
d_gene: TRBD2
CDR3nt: TGTGCCAGCAGCGCAGGGACTAGCGGGAGTGGTCAAGATACGCAGTATTTT
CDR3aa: CASSAGTSGSGQDTQYF

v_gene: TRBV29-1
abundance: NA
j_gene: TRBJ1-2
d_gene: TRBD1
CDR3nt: TGCAGCGCAACGTGGACAGGACGGAGGGGGGGCTACACCTTC
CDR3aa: CSATWTGRRGGYTF

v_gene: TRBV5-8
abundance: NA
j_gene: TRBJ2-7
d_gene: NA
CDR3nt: TGTGCCAGCAGCTTAACGGCAGGACTTACCTACGAGCAGTACTTC
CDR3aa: CASSLTAGLTYEQYF

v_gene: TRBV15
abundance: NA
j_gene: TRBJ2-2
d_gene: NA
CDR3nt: TGTGCCACCAAAAGAAGGGCCTCGGTGGACACCGGGGAGCTGTTTTTT
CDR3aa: CATKRRASVDTGELFF

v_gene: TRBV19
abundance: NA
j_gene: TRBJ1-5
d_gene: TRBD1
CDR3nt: TGTGCCAGTAGTAGCTGGACAGGTATTGATCAGCCCCAGCATTTT
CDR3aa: CASSSWTGIDQPQHF

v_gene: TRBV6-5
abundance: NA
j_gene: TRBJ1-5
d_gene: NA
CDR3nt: TGTGCCAGCAGTTTGAGGTTAAATCAGCCCCAGCATTTT
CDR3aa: CASSLRLNQPQHF

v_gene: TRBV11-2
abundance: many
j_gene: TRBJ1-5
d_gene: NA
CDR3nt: TGTGCCAGCAGCTTTGGACGCAATCAGCCCCAGCATTTT
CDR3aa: CASSFGRNQPQHF

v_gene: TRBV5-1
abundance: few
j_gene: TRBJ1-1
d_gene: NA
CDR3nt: TGCGCCAGCAGCTTATGGGCCGCGAACACTGAAGCTTTCTTT
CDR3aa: CASSLWAANTEAFF

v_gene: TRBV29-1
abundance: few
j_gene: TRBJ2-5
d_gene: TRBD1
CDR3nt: TGCAGCGGGAAGTTCCAGGGGGCCGGAGAGACCCAGTACTTC
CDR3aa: CSGKFQGAGETQYF

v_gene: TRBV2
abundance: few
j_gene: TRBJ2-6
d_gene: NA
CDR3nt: TGTGCCAGCAGAGCAAGGGGCCTCGGGGCCAACGTCCTGACTTTC
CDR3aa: CASRARGLGANVLTF

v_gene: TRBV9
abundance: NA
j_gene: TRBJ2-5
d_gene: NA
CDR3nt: TGTGCCAGCAGCGTAGACAGCGGAGGGCTCGGGACCCAGTACTTC
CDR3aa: CASSVDSGGLGTQYF

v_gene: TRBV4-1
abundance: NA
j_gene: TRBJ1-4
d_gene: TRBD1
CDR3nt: TGCGCCAGCAGCCAAGGGGACAGGGGTACGGATGAAAAACTGTTTTTT
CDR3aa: CASSQGDRGTDEKLFF

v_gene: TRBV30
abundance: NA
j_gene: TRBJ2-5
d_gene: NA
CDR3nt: TGTGCCTGGAGTTACAGGGTTGGAGAGACCCAGTACTTC
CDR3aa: CAWSYRVGETQYF

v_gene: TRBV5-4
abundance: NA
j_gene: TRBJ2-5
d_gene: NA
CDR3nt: TGTGCCAGCAGGATCTGGGGTAAAGAGACCCAGTACTTC
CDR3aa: CASRIWGKETQYF

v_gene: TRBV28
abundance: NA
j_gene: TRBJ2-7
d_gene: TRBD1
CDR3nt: TGTGCCAGCAGCCCGGGACAGGGTACGTACGAGCAGTACTTC
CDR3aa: CASSPGQGTYEQYF

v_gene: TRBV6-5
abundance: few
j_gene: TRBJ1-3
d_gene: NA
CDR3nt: TGTGCCAGCAGTTACGGGGGCGCCTCTGGAAACACCATATATTTT
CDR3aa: CASSYGGASGNTIYF

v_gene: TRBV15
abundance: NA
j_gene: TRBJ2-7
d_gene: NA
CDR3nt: TGTGCCACCAGCAGGGGAGGTGGACAACAGAGCGAGCAGTACTTC
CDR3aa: CATSRGGGQQSEQYF

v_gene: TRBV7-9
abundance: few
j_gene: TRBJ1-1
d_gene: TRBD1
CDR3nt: TGTGCCAGCAGCAGAAGTCCGGGACAGGGGGCCCCTGAAGCTTTCTTT
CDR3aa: CASSRSPGQGAPEAFF

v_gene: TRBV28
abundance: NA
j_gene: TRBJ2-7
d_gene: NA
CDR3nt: TGTGCCAGCAGTCAGGTCCCCTACGAGCAGTACTTC
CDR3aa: CASSQVPYEQYF

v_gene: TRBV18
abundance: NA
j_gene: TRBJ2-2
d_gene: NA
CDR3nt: TGTGCCAGCTCCCAAGTCAGAGCCGACGGGGAGCTGTTTTTT
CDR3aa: CASSQVRADGELFF

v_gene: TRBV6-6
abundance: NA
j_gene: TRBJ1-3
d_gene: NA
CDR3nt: TGTGCCAGCAGTTACAACTCTGGAAACACCATATATTTT
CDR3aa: CASSYNSGNTIYF

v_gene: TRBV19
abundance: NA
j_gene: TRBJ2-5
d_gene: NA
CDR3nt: TGTGCCAGTAGTAGAGGCAGGGCTGAGACCCAGTACTTC
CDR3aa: CASSRGRAETQYF

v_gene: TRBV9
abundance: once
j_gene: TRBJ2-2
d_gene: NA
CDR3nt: TGTGCCAGCAGATCAGGGGAAGGAGCCGGGGAGCTGTTTTTT
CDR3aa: CASRSGEGAGELFF

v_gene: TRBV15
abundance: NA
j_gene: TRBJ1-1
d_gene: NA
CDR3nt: TGTGCCACCAGCAGAGCGCTACAGGGCCGGAACACTGAAGCTTTCTTT
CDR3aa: CATSRALQGRNTEAFF

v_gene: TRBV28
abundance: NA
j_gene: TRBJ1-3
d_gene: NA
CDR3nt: TGTGCCAGCAGTGCCGGGGGGGCCTCTGGAAACACCATATATTTT
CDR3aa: CASSAGGASGNTIYF

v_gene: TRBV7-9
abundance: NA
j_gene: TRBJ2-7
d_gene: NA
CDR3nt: TGTGCCAGCAGCTTCGGCCCGGGACCATCCACCTACGAGCAGTACTTC
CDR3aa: CASSFGPGPSTYEQYF

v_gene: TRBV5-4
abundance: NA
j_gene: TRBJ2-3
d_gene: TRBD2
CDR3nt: TGTGCCAGCAGCCTGCGCAGAGCGGGAGGGGCAGATACGCAGTATTTT
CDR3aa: CASSLRRAGGADTQYF

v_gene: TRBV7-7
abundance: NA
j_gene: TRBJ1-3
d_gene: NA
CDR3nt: TGTGCCAGCAGCCCGGGGGCTACGGGAAACACCATATATTTT
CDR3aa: CASSPGATGNTIYF

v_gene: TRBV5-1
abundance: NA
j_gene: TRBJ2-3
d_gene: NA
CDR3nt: TGCGCCAGCAGCTTGGAACGTGACACAGATACGCAGTATTTT
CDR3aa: CASSLERDTDTQYF

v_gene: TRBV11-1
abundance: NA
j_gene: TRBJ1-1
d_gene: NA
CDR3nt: TGTGCCAGCAGCAAACGCGGGGAGAACACTGAAGCTTTCTTT
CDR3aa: CASSKRGENTEAFF

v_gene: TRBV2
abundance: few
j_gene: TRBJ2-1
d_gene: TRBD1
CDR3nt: TGTGCCAGCAACAGGGGTTCCTACAATGAGCAGTTCTTC
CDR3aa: CASNRGSYNEQFF

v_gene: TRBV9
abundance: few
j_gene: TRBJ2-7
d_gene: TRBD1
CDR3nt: TGTGCCAGCAGCACCTACAGGGGCGAGCAGTACTTC
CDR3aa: CASSTYRGEQYF

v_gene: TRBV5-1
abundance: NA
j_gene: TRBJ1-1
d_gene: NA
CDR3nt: TGCGCCAGCAGCCCGGACACCCACGTCACTGAAGCTTTCTTT
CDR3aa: CASSPDTHVTEAFF

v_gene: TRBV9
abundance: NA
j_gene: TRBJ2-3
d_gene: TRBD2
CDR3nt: TGTGCCAGCAGCGTAGGTGGCGGGAGGGGCACAGATACGCAGTATTTT
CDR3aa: CASSVGGGRGTDTQYF

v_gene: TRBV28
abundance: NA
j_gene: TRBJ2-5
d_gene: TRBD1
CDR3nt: TGTGCCAGCAGCCCCCTGGGACAGGGGATTGGGGAGACCCAGTACTTC
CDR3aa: CASSPLGQGIGETQYF

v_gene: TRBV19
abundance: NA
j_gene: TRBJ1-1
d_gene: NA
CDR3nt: TGTGCCAGTAGTATCCACCACATGAACACTGAAGCTTTCTTT
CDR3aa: CASSIHHMNTEAFF

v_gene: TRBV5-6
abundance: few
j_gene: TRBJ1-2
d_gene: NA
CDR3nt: TGTGCCAGCAGCACCCCAGCGTGGGACGTAGCTAACTATGGCTACACCTTC
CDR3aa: CASSTPAWDVANYGYTF

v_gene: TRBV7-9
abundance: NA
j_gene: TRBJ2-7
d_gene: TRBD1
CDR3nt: TGTGCCAGCGAAAAGACAGGGGGCTCTTACGAGCAGTACTTC
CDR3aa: CASEKTGGSYEQYF

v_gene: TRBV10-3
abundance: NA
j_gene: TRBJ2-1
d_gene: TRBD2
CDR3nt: TGTGCCATCAGTGCCATTAGCGGGAGGAAGGACAATGAGCAGTTCTTC
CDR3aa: CAISAISGRKDNEQFF

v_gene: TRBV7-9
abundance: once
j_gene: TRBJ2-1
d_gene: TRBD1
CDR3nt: TGTGCCAGCAGTTGGGGACAGGGAGTGGGCAATGAGCAGTTCTTC
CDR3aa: CASSWGQGVGNEQFF

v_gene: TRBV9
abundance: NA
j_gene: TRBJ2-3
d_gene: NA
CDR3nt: TGTGCCAGCAGCGTAGTTGGAACAGATACGCAGTATTTT
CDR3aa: CASSVVGTDTQYF

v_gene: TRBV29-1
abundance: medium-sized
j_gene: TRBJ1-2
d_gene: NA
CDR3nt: TGCAGCGTTAATATGCAGGCCAGCTACTATGGCTACACCTTC
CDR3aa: CSVNMQASYYGYTF

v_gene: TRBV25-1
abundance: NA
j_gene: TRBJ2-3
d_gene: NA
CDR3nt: TGTGCCAGCGCCCCCGGCGGAGGATTCACAGATACGCAGTATTTT
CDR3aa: CASAPGGGFTDTQYF

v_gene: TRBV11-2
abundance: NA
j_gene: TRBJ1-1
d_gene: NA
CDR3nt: TGTGCCAGCAGCTTAACGGGGGATCGGAACACTGAAGCTTTCTTT
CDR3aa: CASSLTGDRNTEAFF

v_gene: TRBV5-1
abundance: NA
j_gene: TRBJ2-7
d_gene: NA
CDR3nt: TGCGCCAGCAGCTTGAACCCCGGGAATCCCTACGAGCAGTACTTC
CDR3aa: CASSLNPGNPYEQYF

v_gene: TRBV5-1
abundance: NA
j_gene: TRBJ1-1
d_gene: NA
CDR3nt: TGCGCCAGCAGCTGGCCCCGGACGGACAAGAACACTGAAGCTTTCTTT
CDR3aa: CASSWPRTDKNTEAFF

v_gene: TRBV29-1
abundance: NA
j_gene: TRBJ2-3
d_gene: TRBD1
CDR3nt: TGCAGCGAGATCCGGGACAGCAACACAGATACGCAGTATTTT
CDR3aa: CSEIRDSNTDTQYF

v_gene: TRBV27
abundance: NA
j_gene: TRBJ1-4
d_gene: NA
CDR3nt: TGTGCCAGCAGTTTTGTCGGGGGAAGCGGTGAAAAACTGTTTTTT
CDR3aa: CASSFVGGSGEKLFF

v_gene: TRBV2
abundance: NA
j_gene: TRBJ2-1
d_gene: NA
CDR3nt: TGTGCCAGCAGTGGTAGTCTAAGCTCCTACAATGAGCAGTTCTTC
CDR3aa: CASSGSLSSYNEQFF

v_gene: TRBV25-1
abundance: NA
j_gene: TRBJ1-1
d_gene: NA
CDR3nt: TGTGCCAGCAGTGCCTGGGGGGTGGGGAACACTGAAGCTTTCTTT
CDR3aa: CASSAWGVGNTEAFF

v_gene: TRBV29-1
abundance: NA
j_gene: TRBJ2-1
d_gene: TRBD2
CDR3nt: TGCAGCGTTCGCCGAACTAGCGGGATGGGTGAACAGTTCTTC
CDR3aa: CSVRRTSGMGEQFF

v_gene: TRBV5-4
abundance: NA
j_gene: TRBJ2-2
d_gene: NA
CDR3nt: TGTGCCAGCAGCCCCCCCGGGCCCTTTCGCACCGGGGAGCTGTTTTTT
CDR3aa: CASSPPGPFRTGELFF

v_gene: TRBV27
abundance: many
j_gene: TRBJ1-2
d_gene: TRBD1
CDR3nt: TGTGCCAGCAGTTTGGGGACAGGGGGCGCAGTAGGGGGCTACACCTTC
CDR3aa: CASSLGTGGAVGGYTF

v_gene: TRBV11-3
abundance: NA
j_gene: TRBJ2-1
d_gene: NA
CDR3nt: TGTGCCAGCAGCTATGGTCGCGGCAGCGCCTACAATGAGCAGTTCTTC
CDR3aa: CASSYGRGSAYNEQFF

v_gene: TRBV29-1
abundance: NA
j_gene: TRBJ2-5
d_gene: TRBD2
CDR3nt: TGCAGCGGCGGGGGGAGAGAAGAGACCCAGTACTTC
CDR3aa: CSGGGREETQYF

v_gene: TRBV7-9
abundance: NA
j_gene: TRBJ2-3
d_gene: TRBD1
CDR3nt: TGTGCCAGCAGCTTACTCGCAGGGGGCTTCACAGATACGCAGTATTTT
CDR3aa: CASSLLAGGFTDTQYF

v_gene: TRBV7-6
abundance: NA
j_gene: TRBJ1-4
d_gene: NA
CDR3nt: TGTGCCAGCAGCTTAACAGGGAGTGCTAATGAAAAACTGTTTTTT
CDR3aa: CASSLTGSANEKLFF

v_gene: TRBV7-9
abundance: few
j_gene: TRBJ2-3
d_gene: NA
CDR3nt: TGTGCCAGCAGCCCGACTACAGATACGCAGTATTTT
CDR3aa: CASSPTTDTQYF

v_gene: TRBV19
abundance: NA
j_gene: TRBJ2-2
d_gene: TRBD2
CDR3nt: TGTGCCAGTAGACCTAGCGGGAGGTACACCGGGGAGCTGTTTTTT
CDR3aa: CASRPSGRYTGELFF